What follows is one TCR beta chain and its context. Its matching antigen is unknown. The sample originates from a study of OX40 agonist ivuxolimab in advanced cancers. At the level of the study: Treatment received earlier with anti-PD-1, anti-PD-L1 or anti-CTLA-4 agents was allowed, and over 30% had some. General study findings and limits: More expanded clones were found, on average, in CD8+ than in CD4+ T cells.

TCRdb's table, derived via immunoSEQ multiplex PCR, lists solely in-frame clones and lacks some. The repertoire holds around 10,000 clones, with 75% to 85% as singletons. This clonotype was obtained from an adult with an advanced solid tumor such as melanoma, head and neck, liver or kidney cancer. The input for sequencing was CD4+ or CD8+ T cells sorted from blood, taken in a trial of the OX40 agonist ivuxolimab.

The CDR3 DNA follows: TGTGCCAGCAGCAATCGACAGGGCGGTTTTGATAACGCCAAAAACATTCAGTACTTC. This gives the protein CASSNRQGGFDNAKNIQYF. V is TRBV7-9 and J is TRBJ2-4; 7 nucleotides match TRBD1. V lost 5 bases, J lost 1 base, and 17 bases stayed unmatched. This CDR3 has 19 amino acids. CDR1 and CDR2 (germline): SEHNR, FQNEAQ (reference sequence).